The T cell receptor beta chain under discussion was sequenced for a study of T cell changes during pregnancy in multiple sclerosis. The repertoire was sequenced with immunoSEQ multiplex PCR; TCRdb's copy has only in-frame clones and lacks some. Here the sample spans tens of thousands of clones, 92% being singletons. The input for sequencing was CD4+ T cells from peripheral blood mononuclear cells, taken in the third trimester of pregnancy. The sequence was collected from a female donor in good health, enrolled as a control in a pregnancy study.

CDR3 in DNA: TGCGCCAGCAGCCATGGACTAGCGGGGAGCACAGATACGCAGTATTTT. Amino acid sequence: CASSHGLAGSTDTQYF. The chain joins TRBV4-3 to TRBJ2-3; 12 bases map to TRBD2. V lost 3 bases to trimming and J lost 0 bases; unmatched junction nucleotides: 1. The germline gives CDR1 LGHNA, CDR2 YSLEER. This CDR3 comprises 16 residues.